The clone carrying this T cell receptor beta chain has more than one count but fewer than ten. The study recruited exposed participants who had met a COVID-19 case within 2 weeks before entry. This entry belongs to a study of blood T cell repertoires in COVID-19. Overall study: There were acute and convalescent COVID-19 samples, and they came from the United States, Italy and Spain. From T cells, B-cell-depleted T cells, or PBMCs came the material, which was cDNA or gDNA.

Original methodology: How many nucleated cells were present was estimated from reference gene primer amplification. This table comes from immunoSEQ multiplex PCR, and its TCRdb copy is limited to in-frame clones, with some not included. V, J and clone size derive from that table, while D and trimming were established from the DNA sequence. The sample carries 230,000 or so clones, 70% to 90% recorded once. Source material: PBMCs or T cells enriched from blood (not recorded which). This clonotype originated in a woman between 45 and 60 years old who had been exposed to COVID-19.

The CDR3 loop reads CASSEQGTVGYEQYF. The CDR3 nucleotides read TGCGCCAGCAGTGAACAGGGGACAGTTGGGTACGAGCAGTACTTC. V usage is TRBV10-2 and J usage is TRBJ2-7; TRBD1 aligns across 7 bases. The trim removed 3 bases at V and 4 bases at J, leaving 9 bases unmatched. CDR3 size: 15 residues. The germline V gene encodes CDR1 WSHSY and CDR2 SAAADI.